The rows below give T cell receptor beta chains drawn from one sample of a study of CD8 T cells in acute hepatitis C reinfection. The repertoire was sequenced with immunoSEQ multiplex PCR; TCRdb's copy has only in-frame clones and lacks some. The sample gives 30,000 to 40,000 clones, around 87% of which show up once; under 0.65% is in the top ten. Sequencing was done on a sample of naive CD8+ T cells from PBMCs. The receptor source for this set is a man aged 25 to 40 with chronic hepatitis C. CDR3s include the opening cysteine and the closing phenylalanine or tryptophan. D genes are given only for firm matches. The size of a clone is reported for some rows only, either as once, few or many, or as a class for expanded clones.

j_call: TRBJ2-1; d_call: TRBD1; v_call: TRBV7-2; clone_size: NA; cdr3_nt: TGTGCCAGCAGCCTGACCAGGACAGGGGGCGCGGGGTTCTTC; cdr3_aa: CASSLTRTGGAGFF
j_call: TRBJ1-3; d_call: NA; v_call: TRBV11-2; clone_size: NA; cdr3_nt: TGTGCCAGCAGCTTAGAATCGGGCTCTGGAAACACCATATATTTT; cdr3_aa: CASSLESGSGNTIYF
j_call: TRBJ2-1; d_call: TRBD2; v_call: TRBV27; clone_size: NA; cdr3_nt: TGTGCCATTGCGACTAGCGGGGGATACAATGAGCAGTTCTTC; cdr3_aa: CAIATSGGYNEQFF
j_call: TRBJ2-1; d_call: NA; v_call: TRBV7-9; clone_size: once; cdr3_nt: TGTGCCAGCAGCCCAACGACAGATACCAATGAGCAGTTCTTC; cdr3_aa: CASSPTTDTNEQFF
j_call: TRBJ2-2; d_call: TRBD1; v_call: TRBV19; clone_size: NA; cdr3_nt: TGTGCCAGTAGTATCGACAGGGGGCCAGCCGGGGAGCTGTTTTTT; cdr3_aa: CASSIDRGPAGELFF
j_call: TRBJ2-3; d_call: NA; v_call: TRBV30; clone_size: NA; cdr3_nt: TGTGCCTGGAGTGCCGGGACGAGCACAGATACGCAGTATTTT; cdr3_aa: CAWSAGTSTDTQYF
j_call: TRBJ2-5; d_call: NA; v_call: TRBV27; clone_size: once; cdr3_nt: TGTGCCAGCAGTTGGTGGGTTGGCGGATGGTACCAAGAGACCCAGTACTTC; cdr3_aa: CASSWWVGGWYQETQYF
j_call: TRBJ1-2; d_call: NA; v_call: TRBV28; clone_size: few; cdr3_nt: TGTGCCAGCAGTTTCTCGCTGGGTGGCGGCTACACCTTC; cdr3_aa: CASSFSLGGGYTF
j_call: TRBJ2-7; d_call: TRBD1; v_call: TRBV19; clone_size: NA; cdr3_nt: TGTGCCAGTAGTATCCGCGCAGGGGGATTCTACGAGCAGTACTTC; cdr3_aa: CASSIRAGGFYEQYF
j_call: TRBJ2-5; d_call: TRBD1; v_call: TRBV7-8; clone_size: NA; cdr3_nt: TGTGCCAGCACCCCAGACAGGGCGAGCGAGACCCAGTACTTC; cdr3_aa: CASTPDRASETQYF
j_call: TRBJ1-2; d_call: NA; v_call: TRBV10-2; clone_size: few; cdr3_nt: TGCGCCAGCAGACCCACCTCCGGGATCAACTATGGCTACACCTTC; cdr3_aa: CASRPTSGINYGYTF
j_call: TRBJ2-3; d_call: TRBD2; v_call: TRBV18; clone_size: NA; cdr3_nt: TGTGCCAGCTCACTGGGGGTTTCGACTAGCGGGAGAGGAGATACGCAGTATTTT; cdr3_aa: CASSLGVSTSGRGDTQYF
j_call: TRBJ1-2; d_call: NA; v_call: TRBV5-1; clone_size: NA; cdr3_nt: TGCGCCAGCCGGCAGGGTAATCGCTATGGCTACACCTTC; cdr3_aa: CASRQGNRYGYTF
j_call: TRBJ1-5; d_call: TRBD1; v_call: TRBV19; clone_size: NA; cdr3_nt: TGTGCCAGTACCCCGGACAGGGTTAATCAGCCCCAGCATTTT; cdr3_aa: CASTPDRVNQPQHF
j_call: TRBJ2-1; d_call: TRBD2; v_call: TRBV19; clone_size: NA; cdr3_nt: TGTGCCAGTAGTAGACTAGCGGGAGACTCCTACAATGAGCAGTTCTTC; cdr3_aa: CASSRLAGDSYNEQFF
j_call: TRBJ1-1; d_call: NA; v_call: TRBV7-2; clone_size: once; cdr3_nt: TGTGCCAGCAGCTTAGGCGGGTTCACTGAAGCTTTCTTT; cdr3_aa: CASSLGGFTEAFF
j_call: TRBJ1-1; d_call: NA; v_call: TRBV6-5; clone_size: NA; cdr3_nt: TGTGCCAGCAGTTACGATCTGGGTACCACTGAAGCTTTCTTT; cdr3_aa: CASSYDLGTTEAFF
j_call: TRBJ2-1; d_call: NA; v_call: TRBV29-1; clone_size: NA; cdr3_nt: TGCAGCGTTGACGAGGATGGGAACCTCTACAATGAGCAGTTCTTC; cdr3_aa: CSVDEDGNLYNEQFF
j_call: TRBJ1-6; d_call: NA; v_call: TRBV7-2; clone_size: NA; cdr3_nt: TGTGCCAGCAGCTTAGGGGGGGGTCTCCTAGATAATTCACCCCTCCACTTT; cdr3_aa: CASSLGGGLLDNSPLHF
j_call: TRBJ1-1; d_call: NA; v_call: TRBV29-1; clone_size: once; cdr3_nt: TGCAGCGTTGAAGATCCTCAGGGGAGCACTGAAGCTTTCTTT; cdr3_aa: CSVEDPQGSTEAFF
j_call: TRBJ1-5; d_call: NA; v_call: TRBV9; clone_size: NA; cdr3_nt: TGTGCCAGCAGCGTAGGAGGTAGCAATCAGCCCCAGCATTTT; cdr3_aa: CASSVGGSNQPQHF
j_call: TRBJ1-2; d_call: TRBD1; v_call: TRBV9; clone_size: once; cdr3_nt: TGTGCCAGCAGCGCGACCGGGACAGGGATCCTCTCTGGCTACACCTTC; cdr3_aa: CASSATGTGILSGYTF
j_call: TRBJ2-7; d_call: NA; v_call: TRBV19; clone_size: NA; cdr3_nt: TGTGCCAGTAGTATGGGGGGGCAAGCCTACGAGCAGTACTTC; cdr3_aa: CASSMGGQAYEQYF
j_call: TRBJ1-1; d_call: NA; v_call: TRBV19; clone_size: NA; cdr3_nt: TGTGCCAGTAGTATAGGGGGTGAAGCTTTCTTT; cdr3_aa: CASSIGGEAFF
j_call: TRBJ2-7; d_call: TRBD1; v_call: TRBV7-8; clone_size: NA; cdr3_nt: TGTGCCAGCAGTAGACAGGGGGCTGACGAGCAGTACTTC; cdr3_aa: CASSRQGADEQYF
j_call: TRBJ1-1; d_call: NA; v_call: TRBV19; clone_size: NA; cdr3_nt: TGTGCCAGTACAATCGGGGAAACTGAAGCTTTCTTT; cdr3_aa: CASTIGETEAFF
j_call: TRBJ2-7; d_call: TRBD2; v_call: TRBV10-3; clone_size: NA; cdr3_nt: TGTGCCATCAGTTACGGGGGGAACTACGAGCAGTACTTC; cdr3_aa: CAISYGGNYEQYF
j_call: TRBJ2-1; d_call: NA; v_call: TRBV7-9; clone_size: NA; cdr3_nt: TGTGCCAGCAGCTCTAGGGGGACAAACAATGAGCAGTTCTTC; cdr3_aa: CASSSRGTNNEQFF
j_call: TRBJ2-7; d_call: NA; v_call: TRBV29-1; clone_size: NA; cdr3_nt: TGCAGCGTTGATAGTGTAGGCACCTCCTACGAGCAGTACTTC; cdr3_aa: CSVDSVGTSYEQYF
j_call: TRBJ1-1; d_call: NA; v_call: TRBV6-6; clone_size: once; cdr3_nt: TGTGCCAGCATCCTACCCCCCCCCGGAACAGACACTGAAGCTTTCTTT; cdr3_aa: CASILPPPGTDTEAFF
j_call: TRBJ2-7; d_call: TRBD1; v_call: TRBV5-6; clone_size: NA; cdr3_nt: TGTGCCAGCAGCCGACAGGGGGCAAACTACGAGCAGTACTTC; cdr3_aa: CASSRQGANYEQYF
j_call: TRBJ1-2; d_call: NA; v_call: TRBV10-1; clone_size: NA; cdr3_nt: TGCGCCAGCAGTGCACCCCGGGGGGGGCCGTATGGCTACACCTTC; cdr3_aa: CASSAPRGGPYGYTF
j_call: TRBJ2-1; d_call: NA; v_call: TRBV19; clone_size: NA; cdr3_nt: TGTGCCAGTAGTATAGCCCCCCGGGATGAGCAGTTCTTC; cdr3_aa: CASSIAPRDEQFF
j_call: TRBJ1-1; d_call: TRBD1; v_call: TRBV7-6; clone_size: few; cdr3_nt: TGTGCCAGCAGCCAGGGACAGGAGAACACTGAAGCTTTCTTT; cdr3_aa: CASSQGQENTEAFF
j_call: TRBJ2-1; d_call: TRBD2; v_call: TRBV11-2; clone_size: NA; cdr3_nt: TGTGCCAGCAGCTCGGGACTAGCGGCGGATGAGCAGTTCTTC; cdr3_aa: CASSSGLAADEQFF
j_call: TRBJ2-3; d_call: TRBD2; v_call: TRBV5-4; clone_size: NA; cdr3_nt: TGTGCCAGCAGCTTGACTGGGACTAGCGGGAGGGAGGGCACAGATACGCAGTATTTT; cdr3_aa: CASSLTGTSGREGTDTQYF
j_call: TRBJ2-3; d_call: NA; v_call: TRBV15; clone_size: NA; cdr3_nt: TGTGCCACCAGCAGCACACGGACTAGCACAGATACGCAGTATTTT; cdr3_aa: CATSSTRTSTDTQYF
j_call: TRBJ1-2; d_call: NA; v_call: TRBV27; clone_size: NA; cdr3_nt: TGTGCCAGCAGTTTCCAGGGTTACTATGGCTACACCTTC; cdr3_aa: CASSFQGYYGYTF
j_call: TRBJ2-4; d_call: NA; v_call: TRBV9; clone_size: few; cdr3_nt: TGTGCCAGCAGCGTTCCTAGCGAAAACATTCAGTACTTC; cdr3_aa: CASSVPSENIQYF
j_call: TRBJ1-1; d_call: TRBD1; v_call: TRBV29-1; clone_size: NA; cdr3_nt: TGCAGCGTTGCAGGGGGCAGGACTGAAGCTTTCTTT; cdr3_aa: CSVAGGRTEAFF
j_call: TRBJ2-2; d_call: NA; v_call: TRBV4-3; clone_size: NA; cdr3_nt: TGCGCCAGCAGCCAAGTGGGCAGTTCGAACACCGGGGAGCTGTTTTTT; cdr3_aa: CASSQVGSSNTGELFF